Listed below are T cell receptor beta chains from one sample, sequenced in a study of response to subunit inactivated influenza vaccine. TCRdb re-derived calls from the RT-PCR reads in MiXCR, one entry per CDR3 protein. The sample comprises 250,000 to 350,000 distinct CDR3 sequences, approximately 23% of which are singletons, and about a tenth rests with the top ten. The sample was PBMCs from blood, taken roughly 20 months after vaccination. Receptors originate from a man between 50 and 69 years old who received an inactivated influenza vaccine. Both conserved end residues are part of each CDR3. Each record gives: clone size, J gene, D gene, V gene, CDR3 protein, CDR3 DNA. The D gene is left open where the match is weak. A clone size is listed for some rows: how often the clone was seen (once, few, many), or a class if it is expanded.

>.|TRBJ2-3|TRBD2|TRBV5-1
CASSPGTIDTDTQYF
TGCGCCAGCAGCCCCGGGACTATCGACACAGATACGCAGTATTTT
>few|TRBJ1-4|.|TRBV5-1
CASSELGKGEKLFF
TGCGCCAGCAGTGAGCTGGGAAAGGGTGAAAAACTGTTTTTT
>many|TRBJ1-5|.|TRBV30
CAWSRDSGQPQHF
TGTGCCTGGAGCCGTGACAGCGGTCAGCCCCAGCATTTT
>.|TRBJ2-3|.|TRBV7-8
CASSTGSSTDTQYF
TGTGCCAGTTCGACAGGTTCTAGCACAGATACGCAGTATTTT
>few|TRBJ1-2|.|TRBV10-3
CAISEPPGTDDGYGYTF
TGTGCCATCAGTGAGCCTCCCGGGACCGATGATGGCTATGGCTACACCTTC
>few|TRBJ2-4|.|TRBV6-5
CASSSYEGIQYF
TGTGCCAGCAGCTCCTACGAGGGCATTCAGTACTTC
>.|TRBJ2-2|.|TRBV4-2
CASSQGTPTGELFF
TGTGCCAGCAGCCAAGGGACACCAACCGGGGAGCTGTTTTTT
>few|TRBJ1-5|TRBD1|TRBV11-2
CASSWKTGGSAGSQPQHF
TGTGCCAGCAGCTGGAAGACAGGGGGTTCTGCGGGCAGTCAGCCCCAGCATTTT
>.|TRBJ1-5|TRBD1|TRBV12-3/TRBV12-4
CASSYRTGVHSNQPQHF
TGTGCCAGCAGTTATCGGACAGGGGTCCATAGCAATCAGCCCCAGCATTTT
>few|TRBJ2-7|.|TRBV6-6
CASSWRDYEQYF
TGTGCCAGCAGTTGGCGGGACTACGAGCAGTACTTC
>.|TRBJ2-3|TRBD2|TRBV10-3
CAISESGGSGDTQYF
TGTGCCATCAGTGAGTCTGGCGGGAGTGGGGATACGCAGTATTTT
>many|TRBJ2-2|.|TRBV24-1
CATSDLREDGELFF
TGTGCCACCAGTGATTTAAGGGAAGACGGGGAGCTGTTTTTT
>many|TRBJ1-1|.|TRBV6-2/TRBV6-3
CASRGFENTEAFF
TGTGCCAGTAGAGGATTCGAGAACACTGAAGCTTTCTTT
>.|TRBJ2-5|TRBD2|TRBV28
CASSFYPTSGDRQTQYF
TGTGCCAGCAGTTTCTACCCGACTAGCGGGGACCGGCAGACCCAGTACTTC
>.|TRBJ1-2|TRBD1|TRBV6-4
CASGPTGGYGYTF
TGTGCCAGCGGTCCTACAGGGGGGTATGGCTACACCTTC
>many|TRBJ2-2|TRBD1|TRBV12-3/TRBV12-4
CASREGQGFRTGELFF
TGTGCCAGCAGGGAAGGACAGGGCTTCCGCACCGGGGAGCTGTTTTTT
>.|TRBJ2-3|.|TRBV29-1
CSVAYPSSRDLDTQYF
TGCAGCGTTGCGTATCCGTCTAGCCGGGACTTGGATACGCAGTATTTT
>.|TRBJ2-5|.|TRBV2
CASSSEETQYF
TGTGCCAGCAGTTCCGAGGAGACCCAGTACTTC
>few|TRBJ2-3|.|TRBV7-2
CASSSSSGDTQYF
TGTGCCAGCTCCTCCTCATCTGGAGATACGCAGTATTTT
>few|TRBJ1-5|.|TRBV10-3
CAISESTVHSNQPQHF
TGTGCCATCAGTGAGTCGACAGTCCATAGCAATCAGCCCCAGCATTTT
>.|TRBJ2-7|TRBD1|TRBV11-1
CASSLTRGHSYEQYF
TGTGCCAGCAGCCTTACCAGGGGGCACTCCTACGAGCAGTACTTC
>.|TRBJ2-7|.|TRBV5-5
CASSKRTDSYEQYF
TGTGCCAGCAGCAAGAGAACGGACTCCTACGAGCAGTACTTC